The present T cell receptor beta chain was sequenced within a study of T cells after posttransplantation cyclophosphamide. Peripheral blood was collected from the related graft donor on the marrow donation day. Produced via immunoSEQ multiplex PCR; TCRdb's table is partial and in-frame only. The sample holds 42,000 or so clones, and no clone turns up only once. This clone has ten or more counts. From germline, CDR1 is MNHNY and CDR2 SVGAGI (reference sequence). J was trimmed by 2 bases and V by 6 bases; bases with no gene match: 4. The CDR3 extends over 15 amino acids. Material: PBMCs. This receptor was identified in a woman between 50 and 59 years old in good health and a related stem cell transplant donor. This chain connects TRBV6-6 to TRBJ2-1, with 10 positions matching TRBD1. In DNA, the CDR3 is TGTGCCAGCAGCCCGGGACAGGGGACCTACAATGAGCAGTTCTTC. Its protein product is CASSPGQGTYNEQFF.